This TCR beta chain was obtained from a study of blood T cells in healthy people across ages (dated by TCRdb to the mid-2010s). Turning to the overall study: In model experiments, template switching captured about one uniquely barcoded TCR beta cDNA molecule for every two T cells. Using deep sequencing normalized with unique cDNA molecular identifiers, the study measured how TCR beta repertoire diversity changes with age. Donors were grouped into four age groups: young (average approximately 15 years), middle-aged (roughly 38), aged (about 59) and long-lived (approximately 82). To avoid experimental bias, donors of different ages were spread randomly across the sequencing lanes. Using the same blood draw, the study looked at two additional independent replicas of 1 million unique cDNA reads for two donors, one aged 18 to 30 and the other aged 80 or older.

Results the study describes overall, beyond this receptor: The percentage of naive T cells measured by flow cytometry correlated strongly with observed TCR beta diversity. The long-lived group showed more naive CD4+ T cells, fewer expanded clones and increased TCR diversity than the aged group, suggesting age selection. Observed TCR beta diversity per million T cells fell roughly linearly with age, and a significant reduction was already apparent by age roughly 40. Because donor CMV infection status was unknown, age-related changes in expanded clonotypes were potentially confounded. Conclusive comparison of naive and antigen-experienced compartments was prevented by the profiling of bulk unsorted PBMCs. Estimates of total diversity from one million sequenced T cells were regarded as lower bounds and underestimates.

Systemically healthy Caucasian individuals from Russia, over 30 in total and aged about 6 to 100 years, were included as donors. Roughly 11 milliliters of peripheral blood were drawn from each donor into EDTA-treated Vacutainer tubes. Ficoll-Paque density-gradient centrifugation was used to isolate PBMCs, with at least 6.5 million obtained per sample. Trizol reagent was used to extract total RNA from the PBMCs, yielding at least 6 micrograms per sample. The percentages of naive CD45RAhigh/CD27high T cells were determined by flow cytometry on a PBMC aliquot from every donor. This clonotype was observed a few times. No antigen is known for it. It has no much larger one-base neighbor in the sample; base qualities were not kept. The receptor library was made with 5' RACE. For sequencing, an Illumina HiSeq 2500 was employed. A second 7 to 11 cycle PCR used a sample-barcoded 5' primer and a J-beta primer mix. Each TCR beta cDNA molecule received a unique molecular identifier from a template-switch 5' adaptor carrying 12 random nucleotides. Each sample yielded at least 2.5 million CDR3-containing paired-end reads. The Mint cDNA synthesis kit, primed by a TRBC-specific oligonucleotide, was used to synthesize first-strand cDNA from all RNA. Following uracil-DNA glycosylase treatment, a first 18-cycle PCR with universal primers M1SS and BC2_uni_R was performed on all cDNA. The authors processed their data as follows. Each sample was normalized by randomly selecting 1 million high-quality reads, each carrying a distinct molecular identifier. Instead of being binned into consensus sequences, reads with shared molecular identifiers were discarded. CDR3 identification, clonotype clustering and error correction used MiTCR with a Q25 quality threshold and the strictest error-elimination algorithm. Lower-bound total TCR beta diversity was estimated with a nonparametric unseen species model using Euler transformation. TCRdb itself trimmed the public reads at Q25 with fastp, ran MiXCR and retained productive beta chains. Each record represents a unique CDR3 protein, reported with the most common genes and DNA among its rows. TCRdb, rather than the study authors, made the V and J calls. This sample has about 1.1 million distinct CDR3 sequences in its table, and about two fifths of those were observed once. About an eighth of the sample belongs to the ten largest clones.

What was sequenced was blood. This sequence originates from a man between 18 and 29 years old in good health.

DNA sequence: TGTGCCAGCAGTGAATCGGACAAAAATTCACCCCTCCACTTT. The translation is CASSESDKNSPLHF. The sequence is built from TRBV12-3 or TRBV12-4 and TRBJ1-6; TRBD1 is perhaps the D gene, given 5 matching bases. V drops 5 bases and J drops 7 bases, leaving 12 bases in between. Spanning cysteine to phenylalanine, the CDR3 consists of 14 amino acids. Kept here is only the CDR3 DNA, which spans 42 bases and is read in frame from base 1.